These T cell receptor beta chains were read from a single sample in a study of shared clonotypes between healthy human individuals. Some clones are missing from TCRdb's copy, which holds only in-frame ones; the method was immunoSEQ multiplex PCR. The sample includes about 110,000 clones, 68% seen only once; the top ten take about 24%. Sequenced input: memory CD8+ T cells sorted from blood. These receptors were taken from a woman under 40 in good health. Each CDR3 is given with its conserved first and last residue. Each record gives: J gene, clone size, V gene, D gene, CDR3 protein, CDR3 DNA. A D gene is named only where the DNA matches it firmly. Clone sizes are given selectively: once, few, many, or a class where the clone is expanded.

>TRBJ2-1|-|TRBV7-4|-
CASSPHYADEQFF
TGTGCCAGCAGCCCCCACTACGCCGATGAGCAGTTCTTC
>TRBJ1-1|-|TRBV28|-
CASRKGGMNTEAFF
TGTGCCAGCAGGAAGGGCGGTATGAACACTGAAGCTTTCTTT
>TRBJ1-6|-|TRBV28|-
CASSMWSGNSPLHF
TGTGCCAGCAGCATGTGGTCCGGTAATTCACCCCTCCACTTT
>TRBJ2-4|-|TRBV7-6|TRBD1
CASGPGTGTIPNIQYF
TGTGCCAGCGGCCCCGGGACAGGGACTATCCCCAACATTCAGTACTTC
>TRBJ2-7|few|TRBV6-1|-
CASSQRGSSYEQYF
TGTGCCAGCAGTCAAAGGGGGAGCTCCTACGAGCAGTACTTC
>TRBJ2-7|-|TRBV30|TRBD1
CAWSANYRDRHYEQYF
TGTGCCTGGAGTGCCAACTACCGGGACAGACATTACGAGCAGTACTTC
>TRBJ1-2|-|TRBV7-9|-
CASSYSDSYGYTF
TGTGCCAGCAGCTACTCTGACAGCTATGGCTACACCTTC
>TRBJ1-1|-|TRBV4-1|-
CASSPDGGRRDTEAFF
TGCGCCAGCAGCCCCGATGGGGGGCGACGGGACACTGAAGCTTTCTTT
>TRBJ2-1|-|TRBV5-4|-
CASNSDWRVRDEQFF
TGTGCCAGCAACTCCGACTGGAGAGTTCGTGATGAGCAGTTCTTC
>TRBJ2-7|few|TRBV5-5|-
CASSLAWGEQYF
TGTGCCAGCAGCTTGGCCTGGGGGGAGCAGTACTTC
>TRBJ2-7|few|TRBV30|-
CAWVPSVSYEQYF
TGTGCCTGGGTTCCTAGCGTCTCCTACGAGCAGTACTTC
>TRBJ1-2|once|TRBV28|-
CASSTGIWGYGYTF
TGTGCCAGCAGTACAGGGATATGGGGGTATGGCTACACCTTC
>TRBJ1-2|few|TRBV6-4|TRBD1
CASSERGTGARYGYTF
TGTGCCAGCAGTGAAAGAGGAACAGGGGCACGCTATGGCTACACCTTC
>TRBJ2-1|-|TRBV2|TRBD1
CASIRDRGDNEQFF
TGTGCCAGTATCCGGGACAGGGGAGACAATGAGCAGTTCTTC
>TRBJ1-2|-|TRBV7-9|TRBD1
CASSLAGTTGTGKYGYTF
TGTGCCAGCAGCTTAGCGGGGACGACGGGGACAGGGAAATATGGCTACACCTTC
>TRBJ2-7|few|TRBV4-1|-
CASSQVPSGDITYEQYF
TGCGCCAGCAGCCAAGTCCCCTCAGGGGACATCACCTACGAGCAGTACTTC
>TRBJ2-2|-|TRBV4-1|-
CASSQVSLAVNTGELFF
TGCGCCAGCAGCCAAGTCTCATTAGCGGTGAACACCGGGGAGCTGTTTTTT
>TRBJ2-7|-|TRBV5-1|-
CASSLDGEQVDEQYF
TGCGCCAGCAGCTTGGACGGGGAACAAGTAGACGAGCAGTACTTC
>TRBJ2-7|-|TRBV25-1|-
CASSELDTGGGDEQYF
TGTGCCAGCAGTGAATTGGATACAGGGGGGGGAGACGAGCAGTACTTC
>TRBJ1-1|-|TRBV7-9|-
CASSLGIVRAQIMNTEAFF
TGTGCCAGCAGCTTAGGAATTGTAAGGGCCCAAATCATGAACACTGAAGCTTTCTTT
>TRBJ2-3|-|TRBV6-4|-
CASSDEGEPTDTQYF
TGTGCCAGCAGTGACGAGGGTGAACCGACAGATACGCAGTATTTT
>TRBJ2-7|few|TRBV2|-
CASSRRDVAYEQYF
TGTGCCAGCAGCCGCCGGGACGTCGCCTACGAGCAGTACTTC